The T cell receptor (beta chain) described here comes from a study of T cell responses to AZD1222 COVID-19 vaccine. Generated by immunoSEQ multiplex PCR, the TCRdb table keeps only in-frame clones and is missing some. The table lists 140,000 to 150,000 clones, around 86% of them singletons. Trimming stripped 1 base from V and 4 bases from J, with 8 bases between. There are 14 residues in the CDR3. Germline loops: CDR1 MDHEN, CDR2 SYDVKM. The source of this sequence is an adult in good health. The chain combines TRBV28 with TRBJ1-3; no reliable D call. The material sequenced was peripheral blood, taken on day 0 of MenACWY control vaccination. DNA for the CDR3: TGTGCCAGCAGTTTATCCGCGGGCGGAAACACCATATATTTT. Translation gives CASSLSAGGNTIYF.